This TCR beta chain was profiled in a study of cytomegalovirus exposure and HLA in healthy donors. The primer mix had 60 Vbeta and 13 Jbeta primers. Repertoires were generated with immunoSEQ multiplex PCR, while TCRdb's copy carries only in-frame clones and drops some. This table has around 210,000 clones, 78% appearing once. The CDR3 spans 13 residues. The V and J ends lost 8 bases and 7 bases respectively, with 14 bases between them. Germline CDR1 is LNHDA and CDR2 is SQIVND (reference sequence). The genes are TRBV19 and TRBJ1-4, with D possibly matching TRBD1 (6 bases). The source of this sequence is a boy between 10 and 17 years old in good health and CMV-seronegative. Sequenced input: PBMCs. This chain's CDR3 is CASRTLGGEKLFF. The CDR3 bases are TGTGCCAGTCGAACCCTAGGGGGTGAAAAACTGTTTTTT.